This is a list of T cell receptor beta chains from one sample in a study of cytomegalovirus exposure and HLA in healthy donors. The table came from immunoSEQ multiplex PCR; TCRdb's copy has only in-frame clones and leaves some out. The table shows fewer than 40,000 clones, with around 70% occurring only once. The sample was PBMCs. These receptors all stem from a man in his forties in good health and CMV-seropositive. The CDR3 runs from the conserved cysteine through the conserved F or W. Fields, in order: J gene, V gene, clone size, D gene, CDR3 protein, CDR3 DNA. D genes are given only for firm matches. Size values are once, few and many counts, or a class for expanded clones, and some rows have none.

TRBJ1-5,TRBV5-6,.,.,CASSLYSGVGQPQHF,TGTGCCAGCAGCTTGTATTCAGGGGTGGGACAGCCCCAGCATTTT
TRBJ1-6,TRBV2,few,.,CASSESAGFYNSPLHF,TGTGCCAGCAGTGAATCGGCAGGGTTCTATAATTCACCCCTCCACTTT
TRBJ2-5,TRBV10-3,.,TRBD2,CAIRMTSGGDPAQYF,TGTGCCATCAGGATGACTAGCGGGGGGGACCCCGCGCAGTACTTC
TRBJ2-5,TRBV6-5,once,.,CASTNPGGAKEQYF,TGTGCCAGTACTAACCCGGGGGGCGCAAAGGAGCAGTACTTC
TRBJ2-5,TRBV19,.,.,CASSNAGTKNQETQYF,TGTGCCAGTAGCAACGCCGGGACAAAAAACCAAGAGACCCAGTACTTC
TRBJ2-7,TRBV28,few,TRBD1,CASSFQGALEQYF,TGTGCCAGCAGTTTTCAGGGGGCCCTCGAGCAGTACTTC
TRBJ2-7,TRBV29-1,.,.,CSVIWQGRNEQYF,TGCAGCGTTATCTGGCAGGGGAGAAACGAGCAGTACTTC
TRBJ1-5,TRBV5-1,.,TRBD1,CASSTGQGRNQPQHF,TGCGCCAGCAGCACGGGACAGGGCCGCAATCAGCCCCAGCATTTT
TRBJ1-2,TRBV2,.,.,CASTESREALTF,TGTGCCAGCACAGAGAGCCGGGAGGCCCTCACCTTC
TRBJ1-4,TRBV27,.,TRBD1,CASSFRDRGEKLFF,TGTGCCAGCAGTTTCCGGGACAGGGGTGAAAAACTGTTTTTT
TRBJ2-3,TRBV5-8,.,TRBD2,CASSYGGGVTDTQYF,TGTGCCAGCAGCTACGGGGGGGGTGTGACAGATACGCAGTATTTT
TRBJ2-2,TRBV6-4,once,.,CASSDSGTSDTGELFF,TGTGCCAGCAGTGACTCTGGGACAAGCGACACCGGGGAGCTGTTTTTT
TRBJ2-5,TRBV19,few,.,CASSSRPAQETQYF,TGTGCCAGTAGTTCTAGGCCCGCACAAGAGACCCAGTACTTC
TRBJ2-5,TRBV5-1,.,.,CASSLAGTQETQYF,TGCGCCAGCAGCTTGGCAGGCACCCAAGAGACCCAGTACTTC
TRBJ1-2,TRBV19,.,TRBD1,CASRYRGLYGYTF,TGTGCCAGTAGATACAGGGGGCTCTATGGCTACACCTTC
TRBJ2-3,TRBV6-4,.,.,CASSDGQPTDTQYF,TGTGCCAGCAGTGACGGGCAGCCCACAGATACGCAGTATTTT
TRBJ2-7,TRBV28,once,TRBD2,CASVSGGIYEQYF,TGTGCCAGCGTATCCGGGGGGATTTACGAGCAGTACTTC
TRBJ2-5,TRBV18,.,TRBD2,CASSPSGGVGETQYF,TGTGCCAGCTCCCCTTCGGGGGGGGTCGGAGAGACCCAGTACTTC
TRBJ1-4,TRBV5-8,.,TRBD1,CASSPRWGQGYEKLFF,TGTGCCAGCAGCCCTCGATGGGGACAGGGGTATGAAAAACTGTTTTTT
TRBJ2-5,TRBV7-2,.,TRBD2,CASSSQPAGEQETQYF,TGTGCCAGCTCCTCCCAGCCAGCGGGGGAACAAGAGACCCAGTACTTC
TRBJ2-3,TRBV5-6,.,TRBD2,CASSLVRGGLTDTQYF,TGTGCCAGCAGCTTGGTCCGCGGGGGGCTGACAGATACGCAGTATTTT
TRBJ2-7,TRBV27,.,TRBD2,CASSLTASGGYEQYF,TGTGCCAGCAGTTTAACGGCTAGCGGGGGTTACGAGCAGTACTTC
TRBJ1-3,TRBV19,.,.,CASSPQGSGNTIYF,TGTGCCAGTAGTCCACAGGGTTCCGGAAACACCATATATTTT
TRBJ1-1,TRBV6-5,.,.,CASMRGNTEAFF,TGTGCCAGCATGCGGGGAAACACTGAAGCTTTCTTT
TRBJ1-6,TRBV14,.,TRBD1,CASSQSPGTGLSPLHF,TGTGCCAGCAGCCAATCACCCGGGACAGGGCTTTCACCCCTCCACTTT
TRBJ1-6,TRBV5-1,.,.,CASSVSGDSPLHF,TGCGCCAGCAGCGTGTCGGGTGATTCACCCCTCCACTTT
TRBJ2-3,TRBV11-2,.,.,CASSLFLGATDTQYF,TGTGCCAGCAGCTTATTTCTGGGGGCCACAGATACGCAGTATTTT
TRBJ1-6,TRBV18,.,.,CASSPPERGFHSSYNSPLHF,TGTGCCAGCTCACCACCAGAAAGGGGCTTCCACAGCTCCTATAATTCACCCCTCCACTTT
TRBJ2-7,TRBV27,once,TRBD1,CASKPTGFYEQYF,TGTGCCAGCAAGCCGACAGGGTTCTACGAGCAGTACTTC
TRBJ2-7,TRBV7-9,once,.,CASSANVDKPYEQYF,TGTGCCAGCAGCGCGAACGTAGACAAACCCTACGAGCAGTACTTC
TRBJ1-3,TRBV6-1,.,.,CASTGQKISGNTIYF,TGTGCCAGCACAGGACAGAAGATCTCTGGAAACACCATATATTTT
TRBJ2-1,TRBV5-1,.,.,CASSLFGGDDNEQFF,TGCGCCAGCAGCTTGTTCGGAGGGGATGACAATGAGCAGTTCTTC
TRBJ2-2,TRBV25-1,.,.,CASSVTRGGAGELFF,TGTGCCAGCAGTGTGACAAGGGGTGGCGCCGGGGAGCTGTTTTTT